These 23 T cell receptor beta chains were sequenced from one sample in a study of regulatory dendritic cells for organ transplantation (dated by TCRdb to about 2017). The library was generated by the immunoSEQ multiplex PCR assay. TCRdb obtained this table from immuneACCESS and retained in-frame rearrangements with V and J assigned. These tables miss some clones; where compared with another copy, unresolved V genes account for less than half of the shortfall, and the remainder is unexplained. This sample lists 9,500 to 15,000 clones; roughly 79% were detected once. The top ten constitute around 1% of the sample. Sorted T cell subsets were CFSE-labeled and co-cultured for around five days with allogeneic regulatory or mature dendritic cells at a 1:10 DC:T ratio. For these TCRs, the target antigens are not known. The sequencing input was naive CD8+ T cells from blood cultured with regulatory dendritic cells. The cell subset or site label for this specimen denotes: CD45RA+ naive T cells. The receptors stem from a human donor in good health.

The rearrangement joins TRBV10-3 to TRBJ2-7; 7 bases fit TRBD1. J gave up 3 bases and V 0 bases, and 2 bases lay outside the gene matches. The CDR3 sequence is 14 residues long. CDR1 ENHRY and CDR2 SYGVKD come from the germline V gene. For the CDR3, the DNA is TGTGCCATCAGTGAGTCGGGACAGTTCTACGAGCAGTACTTC. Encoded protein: CAISESGQFYEQYF.

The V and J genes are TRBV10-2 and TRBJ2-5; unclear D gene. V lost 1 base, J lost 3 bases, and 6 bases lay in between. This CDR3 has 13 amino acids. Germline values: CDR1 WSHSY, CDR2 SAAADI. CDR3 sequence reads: CASSEWQEETQYF. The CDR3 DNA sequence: TGCGCCAGCAGTGAGTGGCAGGAAGAGACCCAGTACTTC.

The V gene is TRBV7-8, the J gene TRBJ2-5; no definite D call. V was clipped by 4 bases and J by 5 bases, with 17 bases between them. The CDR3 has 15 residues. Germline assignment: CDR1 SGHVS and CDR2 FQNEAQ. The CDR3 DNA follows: TGTGCCAGCAGCTCGCTCCCGGCCCTAGGCGAGACCCAGTACTTC. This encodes CASSSLPALGETQYF.

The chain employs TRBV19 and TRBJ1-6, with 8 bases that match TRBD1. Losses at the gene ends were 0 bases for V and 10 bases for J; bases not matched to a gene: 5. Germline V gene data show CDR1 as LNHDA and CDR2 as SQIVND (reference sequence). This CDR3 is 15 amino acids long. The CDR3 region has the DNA TGTGCCAGTAGTATAGAGACAGGGGTAGGATCACCCCTCCACTTT. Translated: CASSIETGVGSPLHF.

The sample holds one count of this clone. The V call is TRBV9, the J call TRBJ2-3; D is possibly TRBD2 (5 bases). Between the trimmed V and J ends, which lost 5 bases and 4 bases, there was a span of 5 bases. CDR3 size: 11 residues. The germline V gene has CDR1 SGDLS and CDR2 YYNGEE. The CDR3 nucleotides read TGTGCCAGCAGGGAGGCAGATACGCAGTATTTT. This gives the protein CASREADTQYF.

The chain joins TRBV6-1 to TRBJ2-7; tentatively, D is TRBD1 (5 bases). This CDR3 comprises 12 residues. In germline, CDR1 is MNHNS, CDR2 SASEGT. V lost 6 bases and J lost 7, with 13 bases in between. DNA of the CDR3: TGTGCCAGCAGCCCCCCAGGGAAGGAGCAGTACTTC. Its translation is CASSPPGKEQYF.

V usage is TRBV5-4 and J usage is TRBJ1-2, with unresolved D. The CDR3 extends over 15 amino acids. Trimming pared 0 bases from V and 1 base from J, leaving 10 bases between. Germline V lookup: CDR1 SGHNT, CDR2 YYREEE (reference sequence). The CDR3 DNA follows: TGTGCCAGCAGCTTGGAACTGAACCTTAACTATGGCTACACCTTC. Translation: CASSLELNLNYGYTF.

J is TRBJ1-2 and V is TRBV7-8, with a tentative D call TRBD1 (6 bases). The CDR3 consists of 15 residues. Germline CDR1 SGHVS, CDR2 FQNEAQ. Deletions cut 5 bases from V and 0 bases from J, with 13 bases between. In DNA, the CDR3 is TGTGCCAGCAGCGCGACAGGAGAAACTAACTATGGCTACACCTTC. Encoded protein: CASSATGETNYGYTF. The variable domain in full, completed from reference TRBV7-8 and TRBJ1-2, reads GAGVSQSPRYKVAKRGQDVALRCDPISGHVSLFWYQQALGQGPEFLTYFQNEAQLDKSGLPSDRFFAERPEGSVSTLKIQRTQQEDSAVYLCASSATGETNYGYTFGSGTRLTVV.

CDR3 amino acids: CASSWDRGPYEQYF. The CDR3 DNA reads as TGTGCCAGCAGCTGGGACAGGGGACCATACGAGCAGTACTTC. The J gene is TRBJ2-7, the V gene TRBV5-5; 10 positions match TRBD1. From germline, CDR1 is SGHKS and CDR2 YYEKEE (reference sequence). The CDR3 runs to 14 residues. Trimming at V came to 3 bases and at J to 4 bases, leaving 4 bases not matched to a gene.

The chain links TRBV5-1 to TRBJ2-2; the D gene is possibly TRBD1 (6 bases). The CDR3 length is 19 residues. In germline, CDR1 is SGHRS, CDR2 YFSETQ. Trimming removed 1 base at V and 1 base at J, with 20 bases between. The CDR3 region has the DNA TGCGCCAGCAGCTTGTTGGGCCTCAGGCCACAGGGGAACACCGGGGAGCTGTTTTTT. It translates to CASSLLGLRPQGNTGELFF.

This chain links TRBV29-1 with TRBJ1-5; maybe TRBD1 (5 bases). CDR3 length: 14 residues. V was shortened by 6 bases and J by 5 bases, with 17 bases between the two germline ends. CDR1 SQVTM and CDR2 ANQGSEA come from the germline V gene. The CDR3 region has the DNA TGCAGCGTCTACGACAGATCTGGCGATCAGCCCCAGCATTTT. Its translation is CSVYDRSGDQPQHF.

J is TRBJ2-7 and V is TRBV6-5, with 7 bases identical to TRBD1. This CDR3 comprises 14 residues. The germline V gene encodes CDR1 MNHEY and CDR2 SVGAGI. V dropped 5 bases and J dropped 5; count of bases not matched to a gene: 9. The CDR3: CASSPTGSDNEQYF. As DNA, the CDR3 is TGTGCCAGCAGTCCGACAGGGTCAGACAACGAGCAGTACTTC.

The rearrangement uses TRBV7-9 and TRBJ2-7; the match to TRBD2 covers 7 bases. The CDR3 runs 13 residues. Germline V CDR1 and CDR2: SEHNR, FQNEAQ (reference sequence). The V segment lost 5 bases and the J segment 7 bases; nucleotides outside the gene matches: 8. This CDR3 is CASSPPAGREQYF. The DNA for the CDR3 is TGTGCCAGCAGCCCCCCAGCGGGGCGGGAGCAGTACTTC.

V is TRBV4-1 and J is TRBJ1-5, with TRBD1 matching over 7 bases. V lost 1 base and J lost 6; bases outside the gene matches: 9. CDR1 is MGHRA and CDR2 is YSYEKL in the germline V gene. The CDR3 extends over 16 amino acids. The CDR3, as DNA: TGCGCCAGCAGCCAAGTTAATTCGACAGGGCGTCAGCCCCAGCATTTT. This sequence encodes CASSQVNSTGRQPQHF.

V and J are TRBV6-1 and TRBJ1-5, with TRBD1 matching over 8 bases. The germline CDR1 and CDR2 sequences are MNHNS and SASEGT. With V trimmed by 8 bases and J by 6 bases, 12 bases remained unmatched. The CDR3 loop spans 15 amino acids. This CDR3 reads CASGGQGLDGQPQHF. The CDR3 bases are TGTGCCAGCGGAGGACAGGGACTTGACGGTCAGCCCCAGCATTTT.

The CDR3 region is CASSPRSGGYNEQFF. CDR3 DNA: TGTGCCAGCAGCCCCCGTAGCGGGGGGTACAATGAGCAGTTCTTC. This chain connects TRBV13 to TRBJ2-1; 10 bases map to TRBD2. J lost 4 bases, V lost 5 bases, and 5 bases had no gene match. Germline V CDR1 and CDR2: PRHDT, FYEKMQ (reference sequence). The CDR3 is 15 residues long. The variable domain in full, with the rest retrieved from reference TRBV13 and TRBJ2-1, is AAGVIQSPRHLIKEKRETATLKCYPIPRHDTVYWYQQGPGQDPQFLISFYEKMQSDKGSIPDRFSAQQFSDYHSELNMSSLELGDSALYFCASSPRSGGYNEQFFGPGTRLTVL.

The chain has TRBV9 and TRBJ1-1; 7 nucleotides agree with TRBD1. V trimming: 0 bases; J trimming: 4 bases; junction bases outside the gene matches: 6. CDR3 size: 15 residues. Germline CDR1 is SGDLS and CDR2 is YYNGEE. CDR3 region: CASSVVDRVITEAFF. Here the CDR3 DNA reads TGTGCCAGCAGCGTAGTCGACAGGGTGATCACTGAAGCTTTCTTT.

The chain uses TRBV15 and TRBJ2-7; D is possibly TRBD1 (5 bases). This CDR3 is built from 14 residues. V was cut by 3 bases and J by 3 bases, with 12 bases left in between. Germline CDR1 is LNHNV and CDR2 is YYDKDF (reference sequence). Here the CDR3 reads CATSSKRTNYEQYF. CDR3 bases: TGTGCCACCAGCAGCAAAAGGACAAACTACGAGCAGTACTTC.

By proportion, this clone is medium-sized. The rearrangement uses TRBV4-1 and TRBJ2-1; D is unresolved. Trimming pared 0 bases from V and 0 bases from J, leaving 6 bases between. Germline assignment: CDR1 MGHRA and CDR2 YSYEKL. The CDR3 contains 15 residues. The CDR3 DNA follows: TGCGCCAGCAGCCAAGACATCCCCTCCTACAATGAGCAGTTCTTC. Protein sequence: CASSQDIPSYNEQFF.

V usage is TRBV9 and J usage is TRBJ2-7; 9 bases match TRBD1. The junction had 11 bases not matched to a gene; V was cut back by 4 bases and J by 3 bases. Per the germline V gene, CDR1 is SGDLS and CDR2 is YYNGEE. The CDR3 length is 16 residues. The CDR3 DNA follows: TGTGCCAGCAGCCTTTCTCCGGGACAGGGTCACTACGAGCAGTACTTC. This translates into CASSLSPGQGHYEQYF.

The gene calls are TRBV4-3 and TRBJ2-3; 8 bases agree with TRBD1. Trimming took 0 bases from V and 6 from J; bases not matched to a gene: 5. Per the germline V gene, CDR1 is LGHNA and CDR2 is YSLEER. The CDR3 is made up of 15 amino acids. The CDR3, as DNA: TGCGCCAGCAGCCAAGAAATCAGGGGGCAGGATACGCAGTATTTT. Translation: CASSQEIRGQDTQYF.

The DNA for the CDR3 is TGTGCCAGCAGCCCCTCCGGGACAGCTTCTAACTATGGCTACACCTTC. Its translation is CASSPSGTASNYGYTF. The chain couples TRBV5-4 to TRBJ1-2, with 7 bases matching TRBD1. Germline V lookup: CDR1 SGHNT, CDR2 YYREEE (reference sequence). The V segment lost 4 bases and the J segment 0 bases; nucleotides outside the gene matches: 9. This CDR3 is 16 amino acids long.

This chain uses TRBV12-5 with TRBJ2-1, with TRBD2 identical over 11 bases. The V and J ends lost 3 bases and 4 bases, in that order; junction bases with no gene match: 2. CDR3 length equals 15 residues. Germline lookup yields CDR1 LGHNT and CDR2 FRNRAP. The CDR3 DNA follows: TGTGCTAGTGGTTTAAGGACTAGCGGGTACAATGAGCAGTTCTTC. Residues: CASGLRTSGYNEQFF. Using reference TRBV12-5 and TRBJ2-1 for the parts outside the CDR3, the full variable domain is DARVTQTPRHKVTEMGQEVTMRCQPILGHNTVFWYRQTMMQGLELLAYFRNRAPLDDSGMPKDRFSAEMPDATLATLKIQPSEPRDSAVYFCASGLRTSGYNEQFFGPGTRLTVL.